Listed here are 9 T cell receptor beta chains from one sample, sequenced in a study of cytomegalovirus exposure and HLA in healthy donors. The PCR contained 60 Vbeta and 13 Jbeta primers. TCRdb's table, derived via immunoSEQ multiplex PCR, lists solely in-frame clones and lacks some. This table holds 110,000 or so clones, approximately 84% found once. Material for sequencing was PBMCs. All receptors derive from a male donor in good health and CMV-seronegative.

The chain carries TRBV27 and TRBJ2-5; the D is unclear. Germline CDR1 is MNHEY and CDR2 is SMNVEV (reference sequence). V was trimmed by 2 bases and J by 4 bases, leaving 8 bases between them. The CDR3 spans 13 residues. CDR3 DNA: TGTGCCAGCAGTTTAACAACCCCAGAGACCCAGTACTTC. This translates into CASSLTTPETQYF.

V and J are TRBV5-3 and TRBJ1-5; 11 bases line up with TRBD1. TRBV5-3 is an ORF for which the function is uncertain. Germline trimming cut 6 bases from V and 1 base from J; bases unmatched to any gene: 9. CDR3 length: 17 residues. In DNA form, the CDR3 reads TGTGCCAGAAACCTAGGACAGGGGGCCTTAAGCAATCAGCCCCAGCATTTT. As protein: CARNLGQGALSNQPQHF.

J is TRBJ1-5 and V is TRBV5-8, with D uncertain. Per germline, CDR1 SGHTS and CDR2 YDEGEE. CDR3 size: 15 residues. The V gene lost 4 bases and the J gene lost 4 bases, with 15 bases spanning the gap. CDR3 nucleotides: TGTGCCAGCAGCGTAGCGTTAGTGGCGAATCAGCCCCAGCATTTT. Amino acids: CASSVALVANQPQHF.

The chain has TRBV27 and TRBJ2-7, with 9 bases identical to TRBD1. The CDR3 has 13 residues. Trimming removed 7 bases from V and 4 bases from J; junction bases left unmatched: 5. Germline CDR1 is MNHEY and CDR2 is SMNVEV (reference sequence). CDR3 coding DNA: TGTGCCAGCATAGACAGGGGGTCTTACGAGCAGTACTTC. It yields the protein CASIDRGSYEQYF.

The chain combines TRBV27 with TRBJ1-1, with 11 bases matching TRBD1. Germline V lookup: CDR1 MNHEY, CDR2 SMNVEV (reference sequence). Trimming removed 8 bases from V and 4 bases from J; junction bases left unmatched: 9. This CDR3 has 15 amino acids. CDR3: CASGGQGAPSTEAFF. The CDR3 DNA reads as TGTGCCAGCGGAGGACAGGGGGCGCCGTCCACTGAAGCTTTCTTT.

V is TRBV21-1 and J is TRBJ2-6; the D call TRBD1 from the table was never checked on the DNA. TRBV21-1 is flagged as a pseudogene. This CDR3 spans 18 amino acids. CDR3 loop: CASSPWGDRGHGANVLTF. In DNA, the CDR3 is TGTGCCAGCAGCCCCTGGGGGGACAGGGGGCATGGGGCCAACGTCCTGACTTTC.

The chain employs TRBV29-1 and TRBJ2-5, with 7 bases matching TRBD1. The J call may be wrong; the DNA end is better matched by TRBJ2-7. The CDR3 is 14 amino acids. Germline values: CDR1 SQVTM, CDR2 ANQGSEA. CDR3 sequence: CSVGRAGGSYEQYF. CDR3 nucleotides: TGCAGCGTTGGTAGGGCAGGGGGCTCCTACGAGCAGTACTTC.

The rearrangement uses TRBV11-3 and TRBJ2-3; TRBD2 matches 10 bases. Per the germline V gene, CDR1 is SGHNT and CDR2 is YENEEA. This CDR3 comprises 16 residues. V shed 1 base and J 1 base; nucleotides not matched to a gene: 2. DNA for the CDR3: TGTGCCAGCAGCTTAGTAGCGGGAGGAGGCACAGATACGCAGTATTTT. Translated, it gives CASSLVAGGGTDTQYF.

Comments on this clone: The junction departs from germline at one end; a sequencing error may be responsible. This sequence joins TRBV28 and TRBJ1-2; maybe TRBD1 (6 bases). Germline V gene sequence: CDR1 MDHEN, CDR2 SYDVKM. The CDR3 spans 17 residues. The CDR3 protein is CAGSSWTALKPVEGYTF. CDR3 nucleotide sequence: TGTGCCGGCAGTTCCTGGACAGCCCTAAAGCCTGTGGAGGGCTACACCTTC.